This T cell receptor (beta chain) originates from a study of cytomegalovirus exposure and HLA in healthy donors. This clone was observed a few times. The antigen remains unidentified. The study, taken as a whole, reports: Sequencing probably produced one cluster of sequence variants that were highly shared.

Germline V gene lookup returns CDR1 KGHSH and CDR2 LQKENI. The CDR3 sequence is 14 residues long. V was clipped by 3 bases and J by 10 bases, with 18 bases between them. With 60 Vbeta and 13 Jbeta primers, the PCR was carried out. TCRdb's copy holds only in-frame clones and misses some; the assay was immunoSEQ multiplex PCR. The table includes roughly 150,000 clones, less than 10% detected once. The specimen was PBMCs. The source is a male donor in good health and CMV-seronegative. The genes are TRBV18 and TRBJ1-1; tentative D call: TRBD1 (6 bases). The CDR3 here is CASSPNSGDRPAFF. The CDR3 DNA reads as TGTGCCAGCTCACCCAACAGTGGTGACAGGCCAGCTTTCTTT.